Described below is a single TCR beta chain sequence and its context. Its antigen is unidentified. V lost 7 bases and J lost 6, with 19 bases in between. This CDR3 region has 14 residues. CDR1 and CDR2 from the germline V gene are SQVTM and ANQGSEA. For the second PCR, which ran for about 7 to 11 cycles, a sample-barcoded 5' primer and a J-beta primer mix were used. Any given sample supplied a minimum of 3 million CDR3-containing paired-end reads. TCRdb re-called the 5' RACE reads through MiXCR, storing one row per CDR3 protein. This table holds over a million distinct CDR3 sequences, roughly 40% found once. The data derive from a study of blood T cells in healthy people across ages. Study-wide results and limits: The CMV status of each donor remained undetermined, and this could have confounded shifts in expanded clonotypes. The study found more naive CD4+ cells and higher diversity in long-lived than aged donors.

The receptor comes from a woman aged 18-29 years in good health. Sequenced material: blood. The rearrangement links TRBV29-1 to TRBJ1-3; maybe TRBD1 (6 bases). CDR3 coding DNA: TGCAGCGCCTGGTCCCCAGGGGCAGAAAACACCATATATTTT. It encodes CSAWSPGAENTIYF.